The 6 T cell receptor beta chains below come from one sample, sequenced in a study of cytomegalovirus exposure and HLA in healthy donors. Method: immunoSEQ multiplex PCR; TCRdb's copy keeps in-frame clones and lacks some. The top ten clones hold 2.5% to 3.5% of a sample with over 200,000 clones, around 88% of them seen once. Material: PBMCs. These TCRs come from a young woman in good health and CMV-seronegative.

The gene calls are TRBV7-6 and TRBJ2-7; TRBD2 matches at 13 bases. This CDR3 region has 15 residues. CDR1 and CDR2 (germline): SGHVS, FNYEAQ. With V trimmed by 6 bases and J by 6 bases, 8 bases remained unmatched. In nucleotides, the CDR3 is TGTGCCAGCAGTCCTGGACTAGCGGGAGAAGGCGAGCAGTACTTC. Translation gives CASSPGLAGEGEQYF.

This chain joins TRBV6-6 and TRBJ2-1, with 10 bases lining up with TRBD1. Looked up from germline, CDR1 is MNHNY and CDR2 is SVGAGI (reference sequence). The junction had 9 bases not matched to a gene; V was cut back by 5 bases and J by 8 bases. The CDR3 sequence is 15 residues long. This CDR3 is CASSTRTGGLDEQFF. The CDR3 coding sequence is TGTGCCAGCAGTACCAGGACAGGGGGTCTGGATGAGCAGTTCTTC.

The chain combines TRBV7-9 with TRBJ2-1; 10 bases map to TRBD1. J gave up 4 bases and V 5 bases, and 5 bases lay outside the gene matches. Germline CDR1 reads SEHNR; CDR2 reads FQNEAQ (reference sequence). The CDR3 covers 15 residues. The DNA for the CDR3 is TGTGCCAGCAGCCTACGGGACAGGGGATACAATGAGCAGTTCTTC. It codes for CASSLRDRGYNEQFF.

In this sample, this clone turned up a few times. The chain employs TRBV5-4 and TRBJ2-5; D possibly corresponds to TRBD2 (5 bases). The ends were cut back, 0 bases at V and 5 bases at J, with 11 bases in the middle. CDR1 is SGHNT and CDR2 is YYREEE in the germline V gene (reference sequence). There are 14 residues in the CDR3. The CDR3: CASSLEASSETQYF. The CDR3 nucleotides read TGTGCCAGCAGCTTGGAGGCTAGCTCTGAGACCCAGTACTTC. The full variable domain, its missing parts supplied by reference TRBV5-4 and TRBJ2-5, is ETGVTQSPTHLIKTRGQQVTLRCSSQSGHNTVSWYQQALGQGPQFIFQYYREEENGRGNFPPRFSGLQFPNYSSELNVNALELDDSALYLCASSLEASSETQYFGPGTRLLVL.

Points on this clone: The junction shows a germline mismatch at one end, possibly a read error. V is TRBV7-9 and J is TRBJ2-7, with D possibly TRBD1 on 5 matching bases. Germline V CDR1 and CDR2: SEHNR, FQNEAQ (reference sequence). The CDR3 runs 12 residues. The CDR3 region is CASSLGSTAFVF. The CDR3 nucleotides are TGTGCCAGCAGCTTAGGATCGACAGCTTTTGTCTTC. The full variable domain, with the rest looked up from reference TRBV7-9 and TRBJ2-7, is DTGVSQNPRHKITKRGQNVTFRCDPISEHNRLYWYRQTLGQGPEFLTYFQNEAQLEKSRLLSDRFSAERPKGSFSTLEIQRTEQGDSAMYLCASSLGSTAFVFGPGTRLTVT.

This chain links TRBV4-3 with TRBJ1-1; D is undetermined. The CDR3 runs to 13 residues. Trimming took 4 bases from V and 1 from J, leaving 7 bases between them. Germline assignment: CDR1 LGHNA and CDR2 YSLEER. The CDR3 region is CASSRRANTEAFF. CDR3 nucleotide sequence: TGCGCCAGCAGCCGGAGGGCGAACACTGAAGCTTTCTTT.